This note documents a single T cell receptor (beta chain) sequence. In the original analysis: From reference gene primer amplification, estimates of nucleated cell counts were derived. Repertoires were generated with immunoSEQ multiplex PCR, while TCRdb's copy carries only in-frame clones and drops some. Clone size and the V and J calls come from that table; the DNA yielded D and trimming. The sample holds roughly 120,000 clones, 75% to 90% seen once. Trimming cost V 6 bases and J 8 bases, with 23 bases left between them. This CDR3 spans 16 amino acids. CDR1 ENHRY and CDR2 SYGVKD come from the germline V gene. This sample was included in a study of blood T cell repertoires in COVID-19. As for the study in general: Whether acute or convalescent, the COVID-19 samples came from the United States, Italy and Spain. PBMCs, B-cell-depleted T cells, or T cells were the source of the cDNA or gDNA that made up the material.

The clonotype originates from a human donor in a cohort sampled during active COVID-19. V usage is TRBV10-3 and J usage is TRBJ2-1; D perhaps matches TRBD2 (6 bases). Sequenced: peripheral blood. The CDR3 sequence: CAISPLSGVEGHEQFF. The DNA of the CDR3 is TGTGCCATCAGCCCGCTTTCGGGGGTAGAAGGGCATGAGCAGTTCTTC.